This T cell receptor (beta chain) comes out of a study of T cell repertoires in cytomegalovirus infection. Study-level background: It was recently identified HLA-C-restricted and well-studied HLA-B-restricted CMV epitopes that the study used. An indication of both CMV infection and matching HLA type came from public TCR beta signatures. Study-wide results and limits: Dominating the ex vivo response were TCR beta clonotypes that were CMV-specific and HLA-C-restricted. Cumulated frequencies of public TCR beta families served to identify carriers of CMV plus the relevant HLA.

The CDR3 contains 14 residues. V was shortened by 2 bases and J by 3 bases, with 11 bases between the two germline ends. In germline, CDR1 is MDHEN, CDR2 SYDVKM. TCRdb re-derived calls from the reads in MiXCR, one entry per CDR3 protein. The sample includes 71,000 or so distinct CDR3 sequences, approximately 22% of them seen just once. This clonotype has just a few counts. Antigen specificity is unknown. The chain uses TRBV28 and TRBJ2-7, with D perhaps matching TRBD1 (6 bases). The TCR originated in a human donor in good health (CMV status not recorded). Some clones in this sample may be carry-over from other donors' samples. The sample consisted of CD8+ T cells from cultured PBMCs, taken from culture after CMV antigen stimulation. The CDR3 reads CASSLGGQFYEQYF. DNA of the CDR3: TGTGCCAGCAGTTTAGGCGGACAGTTCTACGAGCAGTACTTC.